The entry that follows covers one T cell receptor beta chain sequence. Every sample had roughly 9.1 x 10^4 of its TCR templates assayed. Here immunoSEQ multiplex PCR was the method, and the copy in TCRdb shows in-frame clones only, minus some. In the table there are a few thousand clones, approximately 60% of which are singletons. These data come from a study of siplizumab effects on memory and regulatory T cells. Germline CDR1 reads SGHTS; CDR2 reads YDEGEE. The CDR3 spans 14 residues. V lost 2 bases to trimming and J lost 1 base, with 9 bases between them. Sequencing was carried out using TEMRA CD8+ T cells sorted from blood. Sample subset: unstimulated CD8+ CD45RA+ effector memory T cells. This receptor was obtained from a human donor in good health. V usage is TRBV5-8 and J usage is TRBJ1-1; D not certain. This CDR3 is CASSFEMGNTEAFF. In DNA, the CDR3 is TGTGCCAGCAGCTTTGAGATGGGGAACACTGAAGCTTTCTTT.